The rows below give T cell receptor beta chains drawn from one sample of a study of T cell repertoires in cytomegalovirus infection. TCRdb reanalysed the reads using MiXCR and keeps one entry per CDR3 protein. The sample shows 350,000 to 500,000 distinct CDR3 sequences, under 40% of them seen only once. Sample: PBMCs. All receptors come from a human donor in good health (CMV status not recorded). Some clones in this sample may be carry-over from other donors' samples. The CDR3 runs from the conserved cysteine through the conserved F or W.

CDR3: CSARDGGTGDNQPQHF; J: TRBJ1-5; V: TRBV20-1
CDR3: CASSTDREVYGYTF; J: TRBJ1-2; V: TRBV7-9
CDR3: CASRGVGGWDTQYF; J: TRBJ2-3; V: TRBV6-6
CDR3: CASSLNAAGYEQYF; J: TRBJ2-7; V: TRBV7-9
CDR3: CASSAGTGVAFF; J: TRBJ1-1; V: TRBV12-3/TRBV12-4
CDR3: CSVEAGGEDQPQHF; J: TRBJ1-5; V: TRBV29-1
CDR3: CASRPGGPARELFF; J: TRBJ2-2; V: TRBV27
CDR3: CSAPVGHGLSSYNSPLHF; J: TRBJ1-6; V: TRBV20-1
CDR3: CASSSRPTVSGNTIYF; J: TRBJ1-3; V: TRBV7-8
CDR3: CASSSRDRVLETQYF; J: TRBJ2-5; V: TRBV5-5
CDR3: CASTKGPLRETQYF; J: TRBJ2-5; V: TRBV28
CDR3: CAGLTDLGTDTQYF; J: TRBJ2-3; V: TRBV7-2
CDR3: CASRNDRGGEKLFF; J: TRBJ1-4; V: TRBV6-8
CDR3: CASSLGGLGGDEQFF; J: TRBJ2-1; V: TRBV7-3
CDR3: CASSSGGGTEAFF; J: TRBJ1-1; V: TRBV27
CDR3: CASSSSRRLAGGLTDTQYF; J: TRBJ2-3; V: TRBV7-8
CDR3: CAISLKGAEQFF; J: .; V: TRBV7-9
CDR3: CASSSWPSGANVLTF; J: TRBJ2-6; V: TRBV19